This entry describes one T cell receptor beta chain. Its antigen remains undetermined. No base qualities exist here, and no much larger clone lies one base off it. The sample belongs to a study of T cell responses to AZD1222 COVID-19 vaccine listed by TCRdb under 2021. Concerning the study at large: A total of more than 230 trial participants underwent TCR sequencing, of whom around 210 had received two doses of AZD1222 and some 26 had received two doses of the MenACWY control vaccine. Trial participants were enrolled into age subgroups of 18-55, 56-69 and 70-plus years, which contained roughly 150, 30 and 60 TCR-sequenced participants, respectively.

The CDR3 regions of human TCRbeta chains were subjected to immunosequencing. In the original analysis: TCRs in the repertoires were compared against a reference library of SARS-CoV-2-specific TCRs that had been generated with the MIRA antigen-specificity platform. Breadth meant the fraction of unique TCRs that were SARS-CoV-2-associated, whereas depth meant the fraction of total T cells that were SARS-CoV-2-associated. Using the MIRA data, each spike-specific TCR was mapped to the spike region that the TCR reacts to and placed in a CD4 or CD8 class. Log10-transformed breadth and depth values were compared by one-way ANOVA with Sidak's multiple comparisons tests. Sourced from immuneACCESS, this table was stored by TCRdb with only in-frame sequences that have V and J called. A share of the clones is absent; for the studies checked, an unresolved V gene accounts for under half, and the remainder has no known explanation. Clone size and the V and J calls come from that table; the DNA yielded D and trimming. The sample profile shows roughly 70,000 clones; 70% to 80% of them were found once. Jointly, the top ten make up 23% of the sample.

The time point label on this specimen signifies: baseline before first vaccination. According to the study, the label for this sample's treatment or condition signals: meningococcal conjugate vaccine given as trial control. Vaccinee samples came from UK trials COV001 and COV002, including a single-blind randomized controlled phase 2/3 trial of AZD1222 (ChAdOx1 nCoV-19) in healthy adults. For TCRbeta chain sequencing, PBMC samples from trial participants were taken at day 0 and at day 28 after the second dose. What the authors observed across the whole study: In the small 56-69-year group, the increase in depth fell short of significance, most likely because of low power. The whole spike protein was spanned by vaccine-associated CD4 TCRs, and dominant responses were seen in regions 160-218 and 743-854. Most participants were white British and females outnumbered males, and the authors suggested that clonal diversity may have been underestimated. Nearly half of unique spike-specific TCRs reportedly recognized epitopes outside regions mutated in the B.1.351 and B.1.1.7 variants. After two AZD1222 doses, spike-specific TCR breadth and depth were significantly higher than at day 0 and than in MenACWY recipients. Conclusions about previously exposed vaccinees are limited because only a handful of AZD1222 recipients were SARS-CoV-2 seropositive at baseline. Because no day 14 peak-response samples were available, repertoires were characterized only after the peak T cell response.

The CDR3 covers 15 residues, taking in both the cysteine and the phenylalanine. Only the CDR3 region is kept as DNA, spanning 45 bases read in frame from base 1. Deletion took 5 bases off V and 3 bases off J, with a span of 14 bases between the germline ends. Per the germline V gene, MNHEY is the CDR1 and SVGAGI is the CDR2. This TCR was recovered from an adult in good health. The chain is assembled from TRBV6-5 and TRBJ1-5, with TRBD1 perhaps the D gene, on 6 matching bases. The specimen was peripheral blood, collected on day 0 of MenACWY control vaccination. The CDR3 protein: CASSPGGGPNQPQHF. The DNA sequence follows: TGTGCCAGCAGTCCGGGGGGCGGGCCCAATCAGCCCCAGCATTTT.